This T cell receptor (beta chain) appears in the sequencing data of a study of T cell clones after liver transplantation. Sequencing was performed with immunoSEQ multiplex PCR; in TCRdb, only in-frame clones are kept and a portion is missing. The sample has roughly 73,000 clones; around 80% are singletons. V lost 6 bases and J lost 8, with 17 bases in between. CDR3 length: 14 amino acids. Germline values: CDR1 MDHEN, CDR2 SYDVKM. The receptor comes from a human donor who received a liver transplant. The sample consisted of CD4+ T cells from blood, taken before liver transplant. The chain has TRBV28 and TRBJ2-4; D uncertain. CDR3 region: CASSPPGLVDIQYF. DNA of the CDR3: TGTGCCAGCAGCCCTCCGGGTCTGGTAGACATTCAGTACTTC.